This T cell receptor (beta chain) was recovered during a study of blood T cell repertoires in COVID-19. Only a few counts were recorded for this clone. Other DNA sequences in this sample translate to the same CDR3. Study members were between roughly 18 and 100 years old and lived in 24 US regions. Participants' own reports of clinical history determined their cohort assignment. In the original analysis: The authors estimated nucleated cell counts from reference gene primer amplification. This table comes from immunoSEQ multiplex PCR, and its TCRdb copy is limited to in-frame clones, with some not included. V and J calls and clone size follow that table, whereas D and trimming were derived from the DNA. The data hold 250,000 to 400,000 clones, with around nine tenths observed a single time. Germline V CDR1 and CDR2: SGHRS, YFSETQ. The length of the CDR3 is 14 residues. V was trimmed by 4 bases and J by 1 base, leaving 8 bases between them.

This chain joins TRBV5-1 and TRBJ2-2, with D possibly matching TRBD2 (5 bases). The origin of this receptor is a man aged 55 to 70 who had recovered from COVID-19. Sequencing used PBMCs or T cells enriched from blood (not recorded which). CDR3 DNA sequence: TGCGCCAGCAGCCTAGCCGGGAACACCGGGGAGCTGTTTTTT. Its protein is CASSLAGNTGELFF.